What follows is one TCR beta chain and its context. The antigen remains undetermined. The data belong to a study of T-cell reconstitution after alpha-beta-depleted transplantation in children. The study's findings and limits: Expanded graft clones, several hundred of them, were reportedly the source of alpha-beta T cells about two months after transplant. The origin of high day-60 TCRbeta diversity in some patients lay in surviving recipient T cells and thymic progenitors. It was newly produced T cells that mostly accounted for T-cell counts and diversity one year after transplant.

Preparation of the TCRbeta library used unique molecular identifiers. TCRdb reprocessed the PCR reads via MiXCR and lists one record per CDR3 protein. The sample holds about 200,000 distinct CDR3 sequences, approximately 6.9% seen once. The clonotype was recovered from a boy between 2 and 10 years old with acute lymphoblastic leukemia, due to receive a stem cell transplant. This specimen was PBMCs, taken before TCRalphabeta/CD19-depleted stem cell transplant.

The CDR3 spells CASSFPGLAEPNTGELFF. The CDR3 DNA follows: TGTGCCAGCAGTTTCCCGGGACTAGCGGAACCGAACACCGGGGAGCTGTTTTTT. The chain joins TRBV28 to TRBJ2-2; 11 nucleotides line up with TRBD2. Germline V gene data show CDR1 as MDHEN and CDR2 as SYDVKM. V lost 3 bases, J lost 0 bases, and 6 bases stayed unmatched. CDR3 length: 18 residues.